This TCR beta chain was identified during a study of beta chain features in type 1 diabetes. General study results and limits: Individuals with type 1 diabetes displayed fewer insertions and more deletions at VDJ junctions. cDNA-based sequencing might over-represent cells highly expressing TCR.

CD4+ cells of the naive, central memory, regulatory and stem cell-like memory types were sorted via CD45RO/CCR7/CD25/CD127/CD95/CD27. As for this clone: Antigen specificity is unknown.

The ends lost 2 bases at V and 9 bases at J; junction bases unmatched: 12. The CDR3 contains 16 residues. Per the germline V gene, CDR1 is SGHVS and CDR2 is FQNEAQ. Expressed TCRB transcripts were sequenced, since all the RNA that had been isolated was reverse transcribed. Profiling relied on immunoSEQ multiplex PCR, and the TCRdb table lists in-frame clones only, not all of them. The repertoire consists of about 930,000 clones, with 15% to 20% occurring once and the leading ten covering 0.023%. The sequenced sample consisted of naive CD4+ T cells from blood. This receptor was identified in a woman between 18 and 29 years old in good health. V is TRBV7-8 and J is TRBJ2-1; TRBD1 matches at 8 bases. As DNA, the CDR3 is TGTGCCAGCAGCTTAAGCCGGGACAGGTATTCCCGTGAGCAGTTCTTC. Translated, it gives CASSLSRDRYSREQFF.